These T cell receptor beta chains were read from a single sample in a study of blood T cell repertoires in COVID-19. Assay used: immunoSEQ multiplex PCR; TCRdb lists only in-frame clones, some missing. The sample yields 150,000 to 200,000 clones, less than 90% seen once. The sample was peripheral blood. The receptors here all came from an older woman with COVID-19, enrolled during active disease. Each CDR3 is given with its conserved first and last residue. Fields, in order: clone size, V gene, D gene, J gene, CDR3 DNA, CDR3 protein. A D gene is named only where the DNA matches it firmly. For some rows the clone size is stated as once, few or many, or as a class when expanded; others skip it.

>NA|TRBV27|NA|TRBJ1-5
TGTGCCAGCAGCCCCGGGGGGTTTAGCAATCAGCCCCAGCATTTT
CASSPGGFSNQPQHF
>once|TRBV7-9|NA|TRBJ1-5
TGTGCCAGCAGCTTAGTAGGGGGCAATCAGCCCCAGCATTTT
CASSLVGGNQPQHF
>NA|TRBV5-1|TRBD2|TRBJ2-5
TGCGCCAGCAGCTTGGAGGGGCGGGAGTTCTTAGGGACCCAGTACTTC
CASSLEGREFLGTQYF
>once|TRBV5-1|NA|TRBJ2-5
TGCGCCAGCAGCTTGGGACCTACAGGGCAGGAAGAGACCCAGTACTTC
CASSLGPTGQEETQYF
>few|TRBV9|NA|TRBJ1-3
TGTGCCAGCAGCGAGACACTCAGAAACACCATATATTTT
CASSETLRNTIYF
>NA|TRBV10-3|TRBD1|TRBJ1-4
TGTGCCATCAGTGTGACAGGGGGCGATGAAAAACTGTTTTTT
CAISVTGGDEKLFF
>few|TRBV18|NA|TRBJ1-3
TGTGCCAGCTCATCGACAGGATTTTTCTCTGGAAACACCATATATTTT
CASSSTGFFSGNTIYF
>NA|TRBV18|NA|TRBJ2-5
TGTGCCAGCTCACCAGGGCAGGCCCAAGAGACCCAGTACTTC
CASSPGQAQETQYF
>NA|TRBV10-2|TRBD1|TRBJ1-4
TGCGCCAGCAGTGGGTGGGGACAGCGAAATGAAAAACTGTTTTTT
CASSGWGQRNEKLFF
>few|TRBV7-9|NA|TRBJ1-1
TGTGCCAGCAGCCTACAGGGTGCTGAAGCTTTCTTT
CASSLQGAEAFF
>NA|TRBV4-1|NA|TRBJ2-1
TGCGCCAGCAGCAAAAAGTCCGGGGGACAGAGAACCGACAATGAGCAGTTCTTC
CASSKKSGGQRTDNEQFF
>NA|TRBV5-5|NA|TRBJ1-2
TGTGCCAGCAGCCCTGGACAGACCTATGGCTACACCTTC
CASSPGQTYGYTF
>NA|TRBV5-1|TRBD2|TRBJ2-4
TGCGCCAGCAGCTTGGGGACTAGCGGGAGGGGTTTAAACATTCAGTACTTC
CASSLGTSGRGLNIQYF
>NA|TRBV5-4|NA|TRBJ2-2
TGTGCCAGCAGCTTTCGGGATTTCACCGGGGAGCTGTTTTTT
CASSFRDFTGELFF
>NA|TRBV7-3|TRBD2|TRBJ2-7
TGTGCCAGCAGCTTGGGACTAGCGGACTACGAGCAGTACTTC
CASSLGLADYEQYF
>NA|TRBV30|NA|TRBJ1-2
TGTGCCTGGAGTCCGGGGGAGGGTGGCTACACCTTC
CAWSPGEGGYTF
>NA|TRBV7-2|TRBD1|TRBJ1-2
TGTGCCAGCAGCTTAGAAAGGGGGCGCTCCTATGGCTACACCTTC
CASSLERGRSYGYTF
>NA|TRBV11-3|TRBD1|TRBJ2-3
TGTGCCAGCAGCTTGTGGACAGGGGGAACAGATACGCAGTATTTT
CASSLWTGGTDTQYF
>NA|TRBV7-9|NA|TRBJ1-6
TGTGCCAGCAGCTACCCCAGCCCGGGAGGTAATTCACCCCTCCACTTT
CASSYPSPGGNSPLHF
>once|TRBV4-3|TRBD1|TRBJ2-5
TGCGCCAGCAGCCAAGTGTCCAGGGGGAAAGAGACCCAGTACTTC
CASSQVSRGKETQYF
>NA|TRBV6-4|TRBD2|TRBJ2-1
TGTGCCAGCAGAGTACTAGCGGGAAGTGGCAATGAGCAGTTCTTC
CASRVLAGSGNEQFF
>few|TRBV5-1|TRBD1|TRBJ1-4
TGCGCCAGCAGCCGCGGACAGGGGCGGAATGAAAAACTGTTTTTT
CASSRGQGRNEKLFF
>NA|TRBV6-5|TRBD1|TRBJ1-1
TGTGCCAGCAGCCTACAGGGGAAAGCTTTCTTT
CASSLQGKAFF
>NA|TRBV5-1|TRBD2|TRBJ2-1
TGCGCCAGCAGCTCATGGACTAGCGGGAGGGTATGGAATGAGCAGTTCTTC
CASSSWTSGRVWNEQFF
>NA|TRBV29-1|TRBD1|TRBJ1-4
TGCAGCGTTGAGGGGACAGGGCACGATAGTTCTGAAAAACTGTTTTTT
CSVEGTGHDSSEKLFF
>NA|TRBV6-2/TRBV6-3|TRBD1|TRBJ1-2
TGTGCCAGCAGTTCACAGGGGGCCCTCAACTATGGCTACACCTTC
CASSSQGALNYGYTF
>NA|TRBV5-1|TRBD2|TRBJ2-1
TGCGCCAGCACCCCCCTAGCGGGAGGGGCAGGTGAGCAGTTCTTC
CASTPLAGGAGEQFF
>NA|TRBV6-2/TRBV6-3|TRBD2|TRBJ2-5
TGTGCCAGCAGTTACTGGTGGGTCGGCGGGAGGGCCGCAGAGACCCAGTACTTC
CASSYWWVGGRAAETQYF
>NA|TRBV6-5|NA|TRBJ2-7
TGTGCCAGCAGCAATCGACAGAGCTCCTACGAGCAGTACTTC
CASSNRQSSYEQYF
>NA|TRBV18|TRBD2|TRBJ2-1
TGTGCCAGCTCACCGGGACTAGCGGGACTGAATGAGCAGTTCTTC
CASSPGLAGLNEQFF
>once|TRBV7-7|TRBD1|TRBJ2-7
TGTGCTAGCAGCTTAGCGCAGGGGGCACAGTACGAGCAGTACTTC
CASSLAQGAQYEQYF
>NA|TRBV9|TRBD2|TRBJ2-1
TGTGCCACCGGGACTAGCGACTACAATGAGCAGTTCTTC
CATGTSDYNEQFF
>NA|TRBV2|NA|TRBJ1-4
TGTGCCAGCCGTTCAGGAAAACTGTTTTTT
CASRSGKLFF
>NA|TRBV30|TRBD1|TRBJ1-4
TGTGCCTGGAGTGTGGACAGGGATGAAAAACTGTTTTTT
CAWSVDRDEKLFF
>NA|TRBV18|NA|TRBJ2-1
TGTGCCAGCTCCTTCGGGGGGCCCAATGAGCAGTTCTTC
CASSFGGPNEQFF
>once|TRBV28|NA|TRBJ2-7
TGTGCCAGCACCCCTTTCTCCTACGAGCAGTACTTC
CASTPFSYEQYF
>NA|TRBV11-2|NA|TRBJ2-7
TGTGCCAGCAGCTCACGTAGCGTGGCCACCTACGAGCAGTACTTC
CASSSRSVATYEQYF
>NA|TRBV5-4|NA|TRBJ1-1
TGTGCCAGCAGCTTGAGTGGGACACGTAACACTGAAGCTTTCTTT
CASSLSGTRNTEAFF
>NA|TRBV6-5|TRBD1|TRBJ1-1
TGTGCCAGCAGCCTGGGACAGGGGGTAGTTGAAGCTTTCTTT
CASSLGQGVVEAFF
>NA|TRBV11-3|TRBD2|TRBJ2-2
TGTGCCAGCAGCGAGGCTAGCGGGAGTCGTAACACCGGGGAGCTGTTTTTT
CASSEASGSRNTGELFF
>NA|TRBV19|TRBD2|TRBJ2-4
TGTGCCAGTAGTATAGCGGGAGGGGCCAACCAAGCCAAAAACATTCAGTACTTC
CASSIAGGANQAKNIQYF
>NA|TRBV5-1|TRBD1|TRBJ2-7
TGCGCCAGCAGCCCGACCCCGGGACAGAGCTACGAGCAGTACTTC
CASSPTPGQSYEQYF
>NA|TRBV9|TRBD1|TRBJ2-7
TGTGCCAGCAGCGCGGGGGAAGGGACAGGGGGCCGCGAGCAGTACTTC
CASSAGEGTGGREQYF
>NA|TRBV19|TRBD1|TRBJ2-2
TGTGCCAGTAGTATTAAATACAGGGGCGCCGAGACCGGGGAGCTGTTTTTT
CASSIKYRGAETGELFF
>NA|TRBV29-1|NA|TRBJ1-2
TGCAGCGTTGAAAAGGGGTCTAACTATGGCTACACCTTC
CSVEKGSNYGYTF
>NA|TRBV6-5|NA|TRBJ1-3
TGTGCCAGCAGTTCCTCCCTTTCTGCTGGAAACACCATATATTTT
CASSSSLSAGNTIYF
>NA|TRBV10-3|NA|TRBJ2-6
TGTGCCATCAGGCAGGGGGGCGGCTCTGGGGCCAACGTCCTGACTTTC
CAIRQGGGSGANVLTF
>NA|TRBV6-6|NA|TRBJ1-1
TGTGCCAGCAGTTACGAGCCCGGGTCTGAAGCTTTCTTT
CASSYEPGSEAFF
>NA|TRBV11-1|TRBD1|TRBJ2-3
TGTGCCAGCAGCTTAAGTGGGACAGGTATCACAGATACGCAGTATTTT
CASSLSGTGITDTQYF